This T cell receptor (beta chain) was sequenced in a study of early T cells in non-severe SARS-CoV-2 infection. Study-wide context: From unsorted whole blood, bulk RNA was sequenced, and the chains remained unpaired.

As part of library construction, unique molecular identifiers were attached to individual cDNA molecules. TCRdb fed the 5' RACE reads into MiXCR, producing one record per CDR3 protein. The data show about 90,000 distinct CDR3 sequences, 10% to 15% seen once. The CDR3 is 13 amino acids. The V gene's germline CDR1 is MDHEN and CDR2 SYDVKM. The sequence came from an adult who was a healthcare worker with PCR-confirmed SARS-CoV-2 infection or an uninfected control (not recorded which). Sequencing was performed on whole blood, taken at baseline. The chain links TRBV28 to TRBJ2-7; a weak D match, TRBD2 (5 bases). In nucleotides, the CDR3 is TGTGCTATAAACGGGGTTGGACCCTACGAGCAGTACTTC. Protein product: CAINGVGPYEQYF.